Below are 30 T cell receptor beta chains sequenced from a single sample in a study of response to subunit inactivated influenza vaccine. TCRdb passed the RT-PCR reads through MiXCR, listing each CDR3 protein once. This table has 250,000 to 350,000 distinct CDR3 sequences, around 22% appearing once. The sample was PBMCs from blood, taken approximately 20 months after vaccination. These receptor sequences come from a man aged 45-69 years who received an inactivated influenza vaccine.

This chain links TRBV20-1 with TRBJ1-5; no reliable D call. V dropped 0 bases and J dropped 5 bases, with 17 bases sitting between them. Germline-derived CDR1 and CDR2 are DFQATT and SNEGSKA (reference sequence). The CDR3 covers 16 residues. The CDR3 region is CSARDPQSGRDQPQHF. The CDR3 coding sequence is TGCAGTGCTAGAGATCCACAGTCAGGTCGGGATCAGCCCCAGCATTTT.

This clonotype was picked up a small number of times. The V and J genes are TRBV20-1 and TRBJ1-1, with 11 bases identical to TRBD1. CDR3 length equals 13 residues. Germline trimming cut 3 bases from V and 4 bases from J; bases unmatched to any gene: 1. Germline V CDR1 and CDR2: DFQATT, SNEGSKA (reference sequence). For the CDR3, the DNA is TGCAGTGCTAGGGACAGGGGGCCCACTGAAGCTTTCTTT. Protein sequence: CSARDRGPTEAFF.

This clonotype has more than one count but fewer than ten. The CDR3 region is CSVTGSLTYEQYF. CDR3 coding DNA: TGCAGCGTCACAGGGTCCCTGACCTACGAGCAGTACTTC. V and J are TRBV29-1 and TRBJ2-7, with D possibly being TRBD1 (6 bases). This CDR3 comprises 13 residues. Per germline, CDR1 SQVTM and CDR2 ANQGSEA. Trimming cost V 6 bases and J 2 bases, with 14 bases left between them.

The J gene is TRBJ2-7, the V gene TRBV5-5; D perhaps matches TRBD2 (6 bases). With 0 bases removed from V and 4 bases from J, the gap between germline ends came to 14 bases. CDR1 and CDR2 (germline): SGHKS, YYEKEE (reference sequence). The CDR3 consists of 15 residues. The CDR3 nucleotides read TGTGCCAGCAGCTTGGCTGGGGGGTTTACATACGAGCAGTACTTC. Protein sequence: CASSLAGGFTYEQYF.

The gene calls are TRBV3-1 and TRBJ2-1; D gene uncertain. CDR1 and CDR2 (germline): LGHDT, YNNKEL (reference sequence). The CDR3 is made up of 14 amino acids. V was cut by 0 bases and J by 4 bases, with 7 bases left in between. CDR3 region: CASSQDGQYNEQFF. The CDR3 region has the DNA TGTGCCAGCAGCCAAGATGGCCAGTACAATGAGCAGTTCTTC.

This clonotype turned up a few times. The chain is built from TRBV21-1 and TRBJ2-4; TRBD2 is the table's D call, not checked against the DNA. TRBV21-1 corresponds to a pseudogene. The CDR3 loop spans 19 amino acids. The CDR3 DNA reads TGTGCCAGCAGCAAAGTTGGGACTAGCGGGGAATTAGCCAAAAACATTCAGTACTTC. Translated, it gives CASSKVGTSGELAKNIQYF.

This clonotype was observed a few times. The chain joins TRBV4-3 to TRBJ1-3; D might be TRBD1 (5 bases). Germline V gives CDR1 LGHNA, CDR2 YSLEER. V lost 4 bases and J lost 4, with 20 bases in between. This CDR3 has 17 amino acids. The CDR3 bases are TGCGCCAGCAGCCCAAGTGGAGTTTTGGGGACGGGAAACACCATATATTTT. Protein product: CASSPSGVLGTGNTIYF.

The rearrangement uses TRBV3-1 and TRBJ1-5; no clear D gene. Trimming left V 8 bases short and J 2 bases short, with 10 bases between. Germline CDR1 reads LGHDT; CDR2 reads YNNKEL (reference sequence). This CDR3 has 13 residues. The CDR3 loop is CASGFSGNQPQHF. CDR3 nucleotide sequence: TGTGCCAGCGGGTTTAGTGGCAATCAGCCCCAGCATTTT.

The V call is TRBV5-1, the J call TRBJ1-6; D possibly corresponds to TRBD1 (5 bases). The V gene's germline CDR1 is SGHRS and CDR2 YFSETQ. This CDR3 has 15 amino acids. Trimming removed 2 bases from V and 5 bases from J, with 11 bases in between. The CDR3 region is CASSLTGTDNSPLHF. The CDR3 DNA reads TGCGCCAGCAGCTTAACCGGGACGGATAATTCACCCCTCCACTTT.

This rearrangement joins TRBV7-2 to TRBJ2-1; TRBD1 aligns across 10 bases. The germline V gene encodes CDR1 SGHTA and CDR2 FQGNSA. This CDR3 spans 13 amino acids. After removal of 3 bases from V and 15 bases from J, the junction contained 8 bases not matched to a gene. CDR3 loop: CASSFERQGAAFF. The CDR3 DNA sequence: TGTGCCAGCAGCTTCGAGAGACAGGGGGCTGCGTTCTTC.

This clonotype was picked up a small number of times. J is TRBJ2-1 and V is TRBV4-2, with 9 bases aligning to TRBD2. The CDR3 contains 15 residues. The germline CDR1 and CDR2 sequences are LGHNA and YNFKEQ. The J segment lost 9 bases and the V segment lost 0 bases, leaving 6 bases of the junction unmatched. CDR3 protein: CASSQEQLAGTEQFF. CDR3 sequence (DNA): TGTGCCAGCAGCCAAGAACAACTAGCGGGCACTGAGCAGTTCTTC.

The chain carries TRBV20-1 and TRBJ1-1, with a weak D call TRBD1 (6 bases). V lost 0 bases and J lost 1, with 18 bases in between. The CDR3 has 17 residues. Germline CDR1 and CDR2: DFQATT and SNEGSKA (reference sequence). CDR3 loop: CSARDFRRGGTNTEAFF. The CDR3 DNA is TGCAGTGCTAGAGATTTTAGGAGGGGGGGCACGAACACTGAAGCTTTCTTT.

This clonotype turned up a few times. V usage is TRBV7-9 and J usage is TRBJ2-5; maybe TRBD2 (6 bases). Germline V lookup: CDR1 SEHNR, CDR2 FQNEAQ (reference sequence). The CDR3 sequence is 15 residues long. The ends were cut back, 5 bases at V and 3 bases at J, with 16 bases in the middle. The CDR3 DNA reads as TGTGCCAGCAGCACAGAAGCGGGCTTAGAAGAGACCCAGTACTTC. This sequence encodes CASSTEAGLEETQYF. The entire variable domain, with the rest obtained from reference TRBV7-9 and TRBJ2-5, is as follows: DTGVSQNPRHKITKRGQNVTFRCDPISEHNRLYWYRQTLGQGPEFLTYFQNEAQLEKSRLLSDRFSAERPKGSFSTLEIQRTEQGDSAMYLCASSTEAGLEETQYFGPGTRLLVL.

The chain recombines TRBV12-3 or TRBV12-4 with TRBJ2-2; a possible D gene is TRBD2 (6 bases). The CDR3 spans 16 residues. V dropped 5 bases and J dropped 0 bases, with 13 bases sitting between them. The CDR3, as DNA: TGTGCCAGCAGTACCGGGACTCTCGCGAACACCGGGGAGCTGTTTTTT. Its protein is CASSTGTLANTGELFF.

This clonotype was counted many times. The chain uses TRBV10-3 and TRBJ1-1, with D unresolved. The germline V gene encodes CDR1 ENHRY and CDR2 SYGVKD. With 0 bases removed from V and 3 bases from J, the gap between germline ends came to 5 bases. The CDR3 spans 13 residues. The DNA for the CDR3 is TGTGCCATCAGTGAGTCCCCGGACACTGAAGCTTTCTTT. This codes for CAISESPDTEAFF.

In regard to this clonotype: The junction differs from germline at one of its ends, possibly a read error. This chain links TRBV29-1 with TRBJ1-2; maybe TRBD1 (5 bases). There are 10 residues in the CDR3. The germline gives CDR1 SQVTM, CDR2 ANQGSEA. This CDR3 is CSVTGESSSF. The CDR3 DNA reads TGCAGCGTGACGGGGGAGTCTTCCTCGTTC.

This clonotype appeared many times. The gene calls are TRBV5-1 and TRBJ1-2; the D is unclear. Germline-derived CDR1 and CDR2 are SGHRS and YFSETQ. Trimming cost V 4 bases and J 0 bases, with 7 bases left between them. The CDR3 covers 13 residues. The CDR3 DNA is TGCGCCAGCAGCGCTAGTACTAACTATGGCTACACCTTC. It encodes CASSASTNYGYTF. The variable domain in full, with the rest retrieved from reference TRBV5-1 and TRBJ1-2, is KAGVTQTPRYLIKTRGQQVTLSCSPISGHRSVSWYQQTPGQGLQFLFEYFSETQRNKGNFPGRFSGRQFSNSRSEMNVSTLELGDSALYLCASSASTNYGYTFGSGTRLTVV.

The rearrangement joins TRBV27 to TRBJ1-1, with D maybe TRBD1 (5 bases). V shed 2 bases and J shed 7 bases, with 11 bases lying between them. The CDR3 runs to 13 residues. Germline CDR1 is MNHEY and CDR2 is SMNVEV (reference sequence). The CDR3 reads CASSLGAGIEAFF. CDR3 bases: TGTGCCAGCAGTTTAGGGGCAGGCATTGAAGCTTTCTTT.

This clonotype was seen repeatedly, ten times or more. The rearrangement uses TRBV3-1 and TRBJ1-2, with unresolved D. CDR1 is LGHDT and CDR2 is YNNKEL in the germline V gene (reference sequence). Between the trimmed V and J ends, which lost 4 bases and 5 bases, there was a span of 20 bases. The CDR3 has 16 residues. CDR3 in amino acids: CASSRYDGSPGYGYTF. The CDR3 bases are TGTGCCAGCAGCCGCTACGACGGCTCTCCCGGATATGGCTACACCTTC.

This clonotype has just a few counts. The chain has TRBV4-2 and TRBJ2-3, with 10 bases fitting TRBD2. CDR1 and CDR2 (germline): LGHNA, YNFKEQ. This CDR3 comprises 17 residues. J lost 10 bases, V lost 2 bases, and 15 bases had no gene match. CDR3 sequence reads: CASSQSSSGGAGWAQYF. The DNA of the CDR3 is TGTGCCAGCAGCCAATCCTCTAGCGGGGGCGCAGGGTGGGCGCAGTATTTT.

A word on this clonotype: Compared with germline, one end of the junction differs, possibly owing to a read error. The CDR3 bases are TGCAGTGCTAGCCGGCGCACAGATGCGCAGTATTTT. Translated, it gives CSASRRTDAQYF. The chain recombines TRBV20-1 with TRBJ2-3, with D unclear. Germline assignment: CDR1 DFQATT and CDR2 SNEGSKA (reference sequence). This CDR3 region has 12 residues.

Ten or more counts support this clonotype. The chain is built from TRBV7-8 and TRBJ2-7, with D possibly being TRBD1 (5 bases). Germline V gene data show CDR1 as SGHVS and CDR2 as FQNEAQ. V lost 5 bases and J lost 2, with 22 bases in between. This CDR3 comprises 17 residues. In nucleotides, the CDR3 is TGTGCCAGCAGCCAAGGTGTAGCTCAGGGAAATACCTACGAGCAGTACTTC. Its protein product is CASSQGVAQGNTYEQYF.

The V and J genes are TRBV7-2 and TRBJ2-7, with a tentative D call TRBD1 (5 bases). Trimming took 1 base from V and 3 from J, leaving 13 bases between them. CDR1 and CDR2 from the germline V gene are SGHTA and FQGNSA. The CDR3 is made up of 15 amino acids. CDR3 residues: CASSLVLGQGYEQYF. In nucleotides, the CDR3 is TGTGCCAGCAGCTTAGTACTTGGGCAGGGCTACGAGCAGTACTTC.

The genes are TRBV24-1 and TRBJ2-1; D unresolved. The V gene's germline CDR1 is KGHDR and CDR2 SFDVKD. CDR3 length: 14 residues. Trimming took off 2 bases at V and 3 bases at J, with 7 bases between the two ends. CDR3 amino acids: CATSDSPDYNEQFF. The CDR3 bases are TGTGCCACCAGTGATTCCCCAGACTACAATGAGCAGTTCTTC.

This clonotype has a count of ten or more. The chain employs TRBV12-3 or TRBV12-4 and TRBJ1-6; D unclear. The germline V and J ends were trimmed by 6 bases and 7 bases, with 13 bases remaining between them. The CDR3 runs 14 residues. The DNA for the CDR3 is TGTGCCAGCAGCTACAGCAAAGGGAATTCACCCCTCCACTTT. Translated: CASSYSKGNSPLHF.

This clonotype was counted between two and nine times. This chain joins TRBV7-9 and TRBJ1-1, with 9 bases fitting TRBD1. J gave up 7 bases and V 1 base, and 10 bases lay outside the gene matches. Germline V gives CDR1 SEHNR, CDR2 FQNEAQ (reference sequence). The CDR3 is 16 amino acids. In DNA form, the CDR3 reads TGTGCCAGCAGCTTAGGTTCATCGGGACAGGGCTTTGAAGCTTTCTTT. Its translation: CASSLGSSGQGFEAFF. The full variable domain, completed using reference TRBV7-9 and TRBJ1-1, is DTGVSQNPRHKITKRGQNVTFRCDPISEHNRLYWYRQTLGQGPEFLTYFQNEAQLEKSRLLSDRFSAERPKGSFSTLEIQRTEQGDSAMYLCASSLGSSGQGFEAFFGQGTRLTVV.

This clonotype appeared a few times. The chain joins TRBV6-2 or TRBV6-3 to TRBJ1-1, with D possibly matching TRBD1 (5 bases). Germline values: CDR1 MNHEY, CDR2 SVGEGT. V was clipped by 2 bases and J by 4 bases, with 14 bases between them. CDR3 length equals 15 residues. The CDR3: CASSYNQGVGTEAFF. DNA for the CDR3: TGTGCCAGCAGTTACAATCAGGGTGTGGGCACTGAAGCTTTCTTT.

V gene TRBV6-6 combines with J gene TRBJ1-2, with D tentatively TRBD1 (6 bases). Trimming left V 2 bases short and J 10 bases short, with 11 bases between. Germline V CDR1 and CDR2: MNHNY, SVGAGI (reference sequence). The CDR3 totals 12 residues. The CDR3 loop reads CASSYPGDPYTF. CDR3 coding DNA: TGTGCCAGCAGTTACCCAGGGGATCCCTACACCTTC.

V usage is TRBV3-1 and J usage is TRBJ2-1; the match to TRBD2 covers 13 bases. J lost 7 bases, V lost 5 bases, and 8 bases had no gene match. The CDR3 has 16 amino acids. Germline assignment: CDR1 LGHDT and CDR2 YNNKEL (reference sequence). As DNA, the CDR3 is TGTGCCAGCAGCTCTCGGACTAGCGGGAGTTGGAATGAGCAGTTCTTC. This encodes CASSSRTSGSWNEQFF.

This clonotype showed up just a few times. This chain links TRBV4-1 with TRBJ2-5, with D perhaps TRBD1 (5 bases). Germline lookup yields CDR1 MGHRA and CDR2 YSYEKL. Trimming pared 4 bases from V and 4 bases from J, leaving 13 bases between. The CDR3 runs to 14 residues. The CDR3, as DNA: TGCGCCAGCAGCCCTCAAGGGGTCAGAGAGACCCAGTACTTC. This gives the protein CASSPQGVRETQYF.